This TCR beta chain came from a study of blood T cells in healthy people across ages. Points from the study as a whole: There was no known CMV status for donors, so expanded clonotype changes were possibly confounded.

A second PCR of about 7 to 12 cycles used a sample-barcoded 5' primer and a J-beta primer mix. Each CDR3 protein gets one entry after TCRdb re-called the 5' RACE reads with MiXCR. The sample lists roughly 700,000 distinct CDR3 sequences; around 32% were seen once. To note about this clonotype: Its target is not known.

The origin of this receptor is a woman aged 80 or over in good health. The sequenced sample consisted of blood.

The chain's CDR3 is CASSDRAEGQGEQYF. In nucleotides, the CDR3 is TGTGCCAGCAGTGACCGGGCGGAGGGGCAGGGCGAGCAGTACTTC. The chain combines TRBV2 with TRBJ2-7; maybe TRBD2 (6 bases). This CDR3 has 15 residues. The V end was cut by 3 bases, the J end by 6 bases, with 18 bases between. Looked up from germline, CDR1 is SNHLY and CDR2 is FYNNEI. The full variable domain, completed using reference TRBV2 and TRBJ2-7, is EPEVTQTPSHQVTQMGQEVILRCVPISNHLYFYWYRQILGQKVEFLVSFYNNEISEKSEIFDDQFSVERPDGSNFTLKIRSTKLEDSAMYFCASSDRAEGQGEQYFGPGTRLTVT.